This T cell receptor beta chain stems from a study of T cell responses to AZD1222 COVID-19 vaccine. Method: immunoSEQ multiplex PCR; TCRdb's copy keeps in-frame clones and lacks some. The sample has about 83,000 clones; approximately 89% are singletons. Notes on this clone: Its target is not known.

Overall study results and limits: Repertoire sampling occurred only after the peak T cell response. Regions left unmutated in variants are reportedly the target of nearly half of spike-specific TCRs. Spike-specific TCR breadth and depth rose after two AZD1222 doses. Donors, mostly white British, included more females; clonal diversity was possibly underestimated.

CDR1 MNHEY and CDR2 SMNVEV come from the germline V gene (reference sequence). The CDR3 covers 14 residues. Deletions cut 3 bases from V and 0 bases from J, with 8 bases between. The chain recombines TRBV27 with TRBJ1-1; D unclear. The sample in question was peripheral blood, obtained 28 days after the second AZD1222 dose. The sequence was obtained from an adult who received the AZD1222 COVID-19 vaccine. CDR3 bases: TGTGCCAGCAGTTTGAGACGGATGAACACTGAAGCTTTCTTT. Its translation is CASSLRRMNTEAFF.